This T cell receptor beta chain was sequenced for a study of cytomegalovirus exposure and HLA in healthy donors. The CDR3 covers 13 residues. Deletions cut 9 bases from V and 1 base from J, with 12 bases between. The germline V gene encodes CDR1 MNHNS and CDR2 SASEGT. Study findings and constraints: Researchers catalogued 150 or so TCR beta chains as cytomegalovirus-associated. Later, TCR association rates were found to vary by HLA locus, highest for DRB1 and lowest for HLA-C.

The PCR had 60 Vbeta and 13 Jbeta primers. This table comes from immunoSEQ multiplex PCR, and its TCRdb copy is limited to in-frame clones, with some not included. The sample has more than 130,000 clones; 76% are singletons. Notes on this clone: What it recognizes is unknown.

The sequencing input was PBMCs. The clonotype comes from a young man in good health and CMV-seronegative. V is TRBV6-1 and J is TRBJ2-5, with D possibly TRBD1 on 6 matching bases. The CDR3 DNA is TGTGCCAGTTCGGACAGCATCCAAGAGACCCAGTACTTC. Encoded protein: CASSDSIQETQYF.